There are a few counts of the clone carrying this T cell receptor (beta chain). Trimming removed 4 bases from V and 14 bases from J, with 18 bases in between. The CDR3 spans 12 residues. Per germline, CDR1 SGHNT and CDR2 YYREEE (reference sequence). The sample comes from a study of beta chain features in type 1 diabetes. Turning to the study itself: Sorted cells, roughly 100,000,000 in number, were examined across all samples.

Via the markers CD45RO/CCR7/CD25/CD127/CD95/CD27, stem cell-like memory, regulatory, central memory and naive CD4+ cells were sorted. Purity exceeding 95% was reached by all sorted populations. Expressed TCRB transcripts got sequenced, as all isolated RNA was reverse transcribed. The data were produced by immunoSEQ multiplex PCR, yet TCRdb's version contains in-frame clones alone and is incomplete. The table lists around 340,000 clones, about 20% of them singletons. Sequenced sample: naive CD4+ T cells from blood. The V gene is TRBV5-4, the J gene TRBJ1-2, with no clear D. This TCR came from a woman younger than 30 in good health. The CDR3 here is CASSGARTRETF. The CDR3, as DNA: TGTGCCAGCAGCGGTGCCAGGACCCGGGAGACCTTC.